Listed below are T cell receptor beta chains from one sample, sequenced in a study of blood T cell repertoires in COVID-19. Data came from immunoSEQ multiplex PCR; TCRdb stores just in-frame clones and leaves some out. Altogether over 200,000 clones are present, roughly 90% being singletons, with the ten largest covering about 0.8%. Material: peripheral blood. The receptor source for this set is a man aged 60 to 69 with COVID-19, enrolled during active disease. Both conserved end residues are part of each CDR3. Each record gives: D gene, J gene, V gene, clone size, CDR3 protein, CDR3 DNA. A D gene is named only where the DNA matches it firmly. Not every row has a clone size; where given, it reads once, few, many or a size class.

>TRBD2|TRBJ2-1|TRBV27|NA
CASSPGASGSNEQFF
TGTGCCAGCAGTCCGGGGGCTAGCGGGAGCAATGAGCAGTTCTTC
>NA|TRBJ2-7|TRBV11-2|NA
CASSSGVARYSEQYF
TGTGCCAGCAGCTCCGGGGTGGCTCGATATAGCGAGCAGTACTTC
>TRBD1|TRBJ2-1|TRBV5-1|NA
CASQALTGSYNEQFF
TGCGCCAGCCAGGCACTGACAGGGTCCTACAATGAGCAGTTCTTC
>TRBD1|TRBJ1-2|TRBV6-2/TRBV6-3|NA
CASSRTGGFANYGYTF
TGTGCCAGCAGTAGGACAGGGGGATTTGCTAACTATGGCTACACCTTC
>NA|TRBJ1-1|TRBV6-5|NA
CASSYRRGNTEAFF
TGTGCCAGCAGTTACAGGAGGGGGAACACTGAAGCTTTCTTT
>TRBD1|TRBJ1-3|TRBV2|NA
CASGRTGGNTIYF
TGTGCCAGCGGCCGGACAGGGGGAAACACCATATATTTT
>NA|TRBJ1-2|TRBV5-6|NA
CASSFLPRQARYGYTF
TGTGCCAGCAGCTTCCTTCCCCGCCAGGCGCGCTATGGCTACACCTTC
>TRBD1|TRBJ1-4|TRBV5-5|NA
CASSLIGGGPNEKLFF
TGTGCCAGCAGCTTGATCGGAGGGGGCCCAAATGAAAAACTGTTTTTT
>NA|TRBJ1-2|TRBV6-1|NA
CASSEAGQVYGYTF
TGTGCCAGCAGTGAAGCGGGGCAGGTCTATGGCTACACCTTC
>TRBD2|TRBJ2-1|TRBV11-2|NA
CASSPTGGEQFF
TGTGCCAGCAGCCCCACGGGAGGTGAGCAGTTCTTC
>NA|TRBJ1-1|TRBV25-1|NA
CASTPLERGYVSFF
TGTGCCAGCACCCCACTAGAGAGAGGGTATGTGTCTTTCTTT
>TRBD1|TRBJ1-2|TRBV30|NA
CAWSGGTGLRYTF
TGTGCCTGGAGCGGCGGGACAGGGTTGCGCTACACCTTC
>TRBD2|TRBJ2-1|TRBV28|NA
CASSSLKVAGNNEQFF
TGTGCCAGCAGTTCCCTTAAGGTAGCGGGGAACAATGAGCAGTTCTTC
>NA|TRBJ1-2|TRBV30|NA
CAWSVQDYGYTF
TGTGCCTGGAGTGTCCAGGACTATGGCTACACCTTC
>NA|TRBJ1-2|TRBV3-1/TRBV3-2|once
CASSQEGSYGYTF
TGTGCCAGCAGCCAAGAGGGGAGCTATGGCTACACCTTC
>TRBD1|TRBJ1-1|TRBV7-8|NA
CASSKRASQGETEAFF
TGTGCCAGCAGCAAGCGAGCCTCACAGGGGGAGACTGAAGCTTTCTTT
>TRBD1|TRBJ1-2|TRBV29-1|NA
CSGSGTDYGYTF
TGCAGCGGTTCCGGGACAGACTATGGCTACACCTTC
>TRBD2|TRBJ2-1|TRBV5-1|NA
CASSLGTTQYNEQFF
TGCGCCAGCAGCCTAGGGACTACCCAGTACAATGAGCAGTTCTTC
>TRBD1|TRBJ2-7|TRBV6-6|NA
CASSTTGTGGYEQYF
TGTGCCAGCAGCACCACAGGGACAGGGGGCTACGAGCAGTACTTC
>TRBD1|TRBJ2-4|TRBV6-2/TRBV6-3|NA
CASSSGQGIGIQYF
TGTGCCAGCAGTTCCGGACAGGGTATCGGCATTCAGTACTTC
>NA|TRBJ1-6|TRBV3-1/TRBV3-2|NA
CASSQDGGSGSSPLHF
TGTGCCAGCAGCCAAGATGGCGGATCCGGTAGTTCACCCCTCCACTTT
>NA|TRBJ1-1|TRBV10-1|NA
CASTTWARSEAFF
TGCGCCAGCACCACTTGGGCAAGGTCTGAAGCTTTCTTT
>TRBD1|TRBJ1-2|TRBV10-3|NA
CAISVSGDRGVLTF
TGTGCCATCAGTGTTAGTGGGGACAGGGGGGTTCTCACCTTC
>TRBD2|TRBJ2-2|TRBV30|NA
CAWEIAGVNTGELFF
TGTGCCTGGGAGATAGCGGGGGTGAACACCGGGGAGCTGTTTTTT
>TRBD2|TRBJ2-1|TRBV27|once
CASSIGLAGDLRNEQFF
TGTGCCAGCAGTATCGGACTAGCGGGGGACCTACGCAATGAGCAGTTCTTC
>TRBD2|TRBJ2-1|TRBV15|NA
CATRTSGRVRQFF
TGTGCCACCCGGACTAGCGGGAGGGTTAGGCAGTTCTTC
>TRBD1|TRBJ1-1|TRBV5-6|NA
CASSRQGNTEAFF
TGTGCCAGCAGTCGACAGGGAAACACTGAAGCTTTCTTT
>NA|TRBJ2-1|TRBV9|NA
CASRAGGPSSYNEQFF
TGTGCCAGCAGGGCTGGGGGCCCCAGCTCCTACAATGAGCAGTTCTTC
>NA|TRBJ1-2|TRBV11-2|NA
CASSLDGQHGYTF
TGTGCCAGCAGCTTAGATGGACAGCATGGCTACACCTTC
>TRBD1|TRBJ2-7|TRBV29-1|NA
CSVGTNRGSYEQYF
TGCAGCGTTGGGACCAACAGGGGATCCTACGAGCAGTACTTC
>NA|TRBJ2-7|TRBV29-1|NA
CSVGSTRTSSYEQYF
TGCAGCGTTGGTTCCACGAGAACTAGCAGCTACGAGCAGTACTTC
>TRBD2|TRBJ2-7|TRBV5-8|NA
CASLVAGGAYEQYF
TGTGCCAGCCTGGTGGCGGGGGGCGCCTACGAGCAGTACTTC
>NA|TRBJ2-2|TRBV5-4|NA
CASSGAPTPTGELFF
TGTGCCAGCAGTGGAGCACCGACCCCCACCGGGGAGCTGTTTTTT
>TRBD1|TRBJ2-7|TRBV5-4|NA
CASSTGQLYEQYF
TGTGCCAGCAGCACGGGACAGCTCTACGAGCAGTACTTC
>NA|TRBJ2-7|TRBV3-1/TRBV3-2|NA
CASSRPPTGSPYEQYF
TGTGCCAGCAGCCGCCCCCCTACAGGGTCCCCTTACGAGCAGTACTTC
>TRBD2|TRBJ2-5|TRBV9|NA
CASSRGLAEETQYF
TGTGCCAGCAGTAGGGGACTAGCGGAAGAGACCCAGTACTTC
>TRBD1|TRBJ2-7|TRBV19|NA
CASSRYRDSNYEQYF
TGTGCCAGTAGTCGATACCGGGACAGCAACTACGAGCAGTACTTC
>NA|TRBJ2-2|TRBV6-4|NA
CASSDRRNTGELFF
TGTGCCAGCAGTGACCGTAGGAACACCGGGGAGCTGTTTTTT
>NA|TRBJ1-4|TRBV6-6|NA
CASSLLGGNEKLFF
TGTGCCAGCAGTCTTCTTGGGGGGAATGAAAAACTGTTTTTT
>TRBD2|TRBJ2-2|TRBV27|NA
CASSLSGGGPRGELFF
TGTGCCAGCAGTTTATCGGGGGGAGGGCCTCGCGGGGAGCTGTTTTTT
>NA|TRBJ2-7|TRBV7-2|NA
CASSLAPQGAYEQYF
TGTGCCAGCAGCTTAGCGCCACAGGGAGCCTACGAGCAGTACTTC
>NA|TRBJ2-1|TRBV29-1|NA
CSVRQGLYNEQFF
TGCAGCGTTCGGCAGGGCTTATACAATGAGCAGTTCTTC
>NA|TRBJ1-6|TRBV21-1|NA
CASSRGDYNSPLHF
TGTGCCAGCAGCAGGGGGGACTATAATTCACCCCTCCACTTT
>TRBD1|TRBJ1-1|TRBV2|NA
CASREGATEAFF
TGTGCCAGCAGAGAGGGGGCCACTGAAGCTTTCTTT
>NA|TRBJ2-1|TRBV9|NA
CASSVRELQGTYNEQFF
TGTGCCAGCAGCGTAAGGGAACTACAGGGCACCTACAATGAGCAGTTCTTC
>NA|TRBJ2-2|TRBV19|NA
CASSTTGTRNTGELFF
TGTGCCAGTAGTACGACCGGGACAAGGAACACCGGGGAGCTGTTTTTT
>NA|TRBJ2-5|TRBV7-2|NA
CASSLTQDAETQYF
TGTGCCAGCAGCTTAACCCAGGATGCAGAGACCCAGTACTTC